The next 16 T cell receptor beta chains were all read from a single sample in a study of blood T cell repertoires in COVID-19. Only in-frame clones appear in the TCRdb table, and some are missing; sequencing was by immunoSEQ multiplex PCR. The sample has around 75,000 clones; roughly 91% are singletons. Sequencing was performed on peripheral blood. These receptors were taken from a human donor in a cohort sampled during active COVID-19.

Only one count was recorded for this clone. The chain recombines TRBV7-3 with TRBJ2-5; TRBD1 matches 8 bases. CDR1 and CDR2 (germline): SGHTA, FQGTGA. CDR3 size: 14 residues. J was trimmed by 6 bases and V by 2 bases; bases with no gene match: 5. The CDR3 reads CASSLLGQGQTQYF. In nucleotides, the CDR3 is TGTGCCAGCAGCTTACTCGGACAGGGCCAGACCCAGTACTTC.

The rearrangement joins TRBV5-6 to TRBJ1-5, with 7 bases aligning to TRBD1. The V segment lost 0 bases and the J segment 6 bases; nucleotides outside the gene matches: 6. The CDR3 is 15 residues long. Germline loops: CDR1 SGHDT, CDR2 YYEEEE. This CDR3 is CASSLGSGGGQPQHF. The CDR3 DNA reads TGTGCCAGCAGCTTGGGGTCAGGGGGAGGTCAGCCCCAGCATTTT.

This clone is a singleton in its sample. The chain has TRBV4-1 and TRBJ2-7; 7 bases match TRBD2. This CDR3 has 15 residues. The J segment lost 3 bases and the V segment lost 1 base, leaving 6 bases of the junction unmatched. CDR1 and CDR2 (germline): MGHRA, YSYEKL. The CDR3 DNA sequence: TGCGCCAGCAGCCAAGGACGGCTAGCGGTCTACGAGCAGTACTTC. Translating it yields CASSQGRLAVYEQYF.

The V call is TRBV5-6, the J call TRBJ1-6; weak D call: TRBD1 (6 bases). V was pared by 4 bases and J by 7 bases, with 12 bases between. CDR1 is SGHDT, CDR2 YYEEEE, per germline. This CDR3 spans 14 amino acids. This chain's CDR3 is CASSPGHINSPLHF. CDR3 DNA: TGTGCCAGCAGCCCGGGACATATAAATTCACCCCTCCACTTT.

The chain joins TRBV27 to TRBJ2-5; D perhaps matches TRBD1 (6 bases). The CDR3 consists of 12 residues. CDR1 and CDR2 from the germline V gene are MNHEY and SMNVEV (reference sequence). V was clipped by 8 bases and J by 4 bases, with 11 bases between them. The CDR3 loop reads CASWTVGETQYF. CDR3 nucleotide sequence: TGTGCCAGCTGGACAGTGGGAGAGACCCAGTACTTC.

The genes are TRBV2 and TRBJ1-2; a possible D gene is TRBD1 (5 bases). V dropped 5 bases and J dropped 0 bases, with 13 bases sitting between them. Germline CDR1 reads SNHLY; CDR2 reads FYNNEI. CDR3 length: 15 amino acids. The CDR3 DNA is TGTGCCAGCAGTAGTAAACAGGCAGCTAACTATGGCTACACCTTC. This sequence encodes CASSSKQAANYGYTF.

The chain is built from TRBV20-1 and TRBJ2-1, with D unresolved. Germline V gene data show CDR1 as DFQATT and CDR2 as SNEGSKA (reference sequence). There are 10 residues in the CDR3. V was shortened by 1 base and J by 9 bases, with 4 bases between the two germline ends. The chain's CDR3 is CSARVVEQFF. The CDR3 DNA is TGCAGTGCTAGAGTAGTTGAGCAGTTCTTC.

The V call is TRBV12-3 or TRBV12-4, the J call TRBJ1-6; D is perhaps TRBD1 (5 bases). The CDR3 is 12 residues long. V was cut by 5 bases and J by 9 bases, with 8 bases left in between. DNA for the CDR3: TGTGCCAGCAGTGCAGGGCCTTCACCCCTCCACTTT. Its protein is CASSAGPSPLHF.

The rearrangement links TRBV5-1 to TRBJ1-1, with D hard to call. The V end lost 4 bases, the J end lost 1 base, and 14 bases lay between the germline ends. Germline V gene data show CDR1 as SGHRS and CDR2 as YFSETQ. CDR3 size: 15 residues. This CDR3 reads CASSLGPEGNTEAFF. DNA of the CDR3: TGCGCCAGCAGCCTAGGCCCCGAGGGGAACACTGAAGCTTTCTTT.

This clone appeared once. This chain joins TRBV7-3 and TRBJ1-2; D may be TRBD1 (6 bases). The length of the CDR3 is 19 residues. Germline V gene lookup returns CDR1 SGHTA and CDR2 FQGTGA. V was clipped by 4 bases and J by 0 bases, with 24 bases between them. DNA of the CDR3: TGTGCCAGCAGCTCCCCCTCCAGGACAGTAAATCACACTAACTATGGCTACACCTTC. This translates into CASSSPSRTVNHTNYGYTF.

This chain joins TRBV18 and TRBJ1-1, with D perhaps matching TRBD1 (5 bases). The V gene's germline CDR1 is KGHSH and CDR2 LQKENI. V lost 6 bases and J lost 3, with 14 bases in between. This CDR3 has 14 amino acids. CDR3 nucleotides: TGTGCCAGCTCCTCAAGCCGGGGGGACACTGAAGCTTTCTTT. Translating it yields CASSSSRGDTEAFF.

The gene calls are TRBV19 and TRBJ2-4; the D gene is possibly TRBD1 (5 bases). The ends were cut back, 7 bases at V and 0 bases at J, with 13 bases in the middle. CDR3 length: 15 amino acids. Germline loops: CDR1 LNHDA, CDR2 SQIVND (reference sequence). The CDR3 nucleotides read TGTGCCAGTAATGTGGGGCGTAGAGCCAAAAACATTCAGTACTTC. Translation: CASNVGRRAKNIQYF. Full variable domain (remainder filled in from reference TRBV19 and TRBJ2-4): DGGITQSPKYLFRKEGQNVTLSCEQNLNHDAMYWYRQDPGQGLRLIYYSQIVNDFQKGDIAEGYSVSREKKESFPLTVTSAQKNPTAFYLCASNVGRRAKNIQYFGAGTRLSVL.

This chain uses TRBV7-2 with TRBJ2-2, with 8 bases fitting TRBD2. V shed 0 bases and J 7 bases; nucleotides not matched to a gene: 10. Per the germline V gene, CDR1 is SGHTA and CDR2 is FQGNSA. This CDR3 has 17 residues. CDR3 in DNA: TGTGCCAGCAGCTTAGCGCAGCTCGGGGGGGCAATCGGGGAGCTGTTTTTT. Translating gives CASSLAQLGGAIGELFF.

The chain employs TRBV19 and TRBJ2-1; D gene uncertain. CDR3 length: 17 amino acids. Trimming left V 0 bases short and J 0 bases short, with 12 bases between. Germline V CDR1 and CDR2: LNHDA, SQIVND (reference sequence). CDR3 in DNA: TGTGCCAGTAGTATAGACGTCATCCCGAGCTCCTACAATGAGCAGTTCTTC. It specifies CASSIDVIPSSYNEQFF.

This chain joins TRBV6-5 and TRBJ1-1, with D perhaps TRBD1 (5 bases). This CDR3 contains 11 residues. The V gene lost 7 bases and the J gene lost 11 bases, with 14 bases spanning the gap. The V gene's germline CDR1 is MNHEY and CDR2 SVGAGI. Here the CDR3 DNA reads TGTGCCAGCACCCGGGGGGGAAGGGCTTTCTTT. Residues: CASTRGGRAFF.

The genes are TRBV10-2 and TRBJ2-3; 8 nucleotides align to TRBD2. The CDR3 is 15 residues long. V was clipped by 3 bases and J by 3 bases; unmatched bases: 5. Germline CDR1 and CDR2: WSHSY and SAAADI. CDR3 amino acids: CASSEFGTRTDTQYF. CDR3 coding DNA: TGCGCCAGCAGTGAATTTGGGACTAGGACAGATACGCAGTATTTT.